The clone carrying this T cell receptor (beta chain) was picked up one time. Germline assignment: CDR1 SQVTM and CDR2 ANQGSEA. CDR3 length: 11 amino acids. Between the trimmed V and J ends, which lost 3 bases and 3 bases, there was a span of 6 bases. This specimen comes from a study of blood T cell repertoires in COVID-19. TCRdb keeps only in-frame clones here, not all; method: immunoSEQ multiplex PCR. Of fewer than 150,000 clones in the sample, 80% to 90% were seen once. The TCR sequence derives from a human donor in a cohort sampled during active COVID-19. Sequenced input: peripheral blood. The rearrangement links TRBV29-1 to TRBJ2-7; the D gene is possibly TRBD1 (6 bases). The CDR3 here is CSVETGYEQYF. DNA for the CDR3: TGCAGCGTTGAGACAGGCTACGAGCAGTACTTC.